This T cell receptor beta chain was profiled in a study of blood T cell repertoires in COVID-19. Study-level information: The origin of the acute and convalescent COVID-19 samples was the United States, Italy and Spain.

CDR1 SGDLS and CDR2 YYNGEE come from the germline V gene. The CDR3 covers 14 residues. Germline trimming cut 2 bases from V and 10 bases from J; bases unmatched to any gene: 8. Participant-given clinical history determined each cohort assignment. Two consecutive negative NP/OP PCR tests, clearance, or resolved symptoms defined Cohort 3 recovery. Profiled with immunoSEQ multiplex PCR; TCRdb holds only in-frame clones, not every one. The table has 250,000 to 350,000 clones, 80% to 90% seen once. The sequence came from a woman in her 30s who had recovered from COVID-19. The chain employs TRBV9 and TRBJ1-1; 10 bases match TRBD1. The source material was PBMCs or T cells enriched from blood (not recorded which). The CDR3 reads CASSVVGDRGRAFF. CDR3 DNA: TGTGCCAGCAGCGTCGTGGGGGACAGGGGTCGAGCTTTCTTT.